This passage covers 13 T cell receptor beta chains from one sample sequenced in a study of shared clonotypes between healthy human individuals. Only in-frame clones appear in the TCRdb table, and some are missing; sequencing was by immunoSEQ multiplex PCR. The table records about 1 million clones, 65% to 80% of them present only once. Sequencing used memory CD4+ T cells sorted from blood. Subset denoted: CD45RA-negative fraction. These receptors were obtained from a man aged 18 to 29 in good health.

J is TRBJ1-6 and V is TRBV6-5; D might be TRBD1 (6 bases). V was trimmed by 0 bases and J by 2 bases, leaving 8 bases between them. The CDR3 contains 16 residues. Germline CDR1 MNHEY, CDR2 SVGAGI. The CDR3 DNA is TGTGCCAGCAGTTACTCCCGGACAGCCTATAATTCACCCCTCCACTTT. Its protein product is CASSYSRTAYNSPLHF.

As concerns this clone: A far larger clone is off by one base, so a read error is likely. The gene calls are TRBV28 and TRBJ1-3, with D unresolved. Germline CDR1 and CDR2: MDHEN and SYDVKM. The germline V and J ends were trimmed by 6 bases and 0 bases, with 6 bases remaining between them. CDR3 length: 13 residues. CDR3 region: CASSVSSGNTIYF. The CDR3 DNA follows: TGTGCCAGCAGCGTCAGCTCTGGAAACACCATATATTTT.

J is TRBJ1-5 and V is TRBV9; 7 bases align to TRBD1. V lost 3 bases, J lost 4 bases, and 4 bases stayed unmatched. CDR3 size: 14 residues. Germline V gene sequence: CDR1 SGDLS, CDR2 YYNGEE. The CDR3 spells CASSAQGGNQPQHF. The CDR3 DNA follows: TGTGCCAGCAGCGCGCAGGGGGGAAATCAGCCCCAGCATTTT.

V and J are TRBV6-5 and TRBJ2-1, with TRBD2 identical over 7 bases. Germline loops: CDR1 MNHEY, CDR2 SVGAGI. V lost 7 bases and J lost 4; bases outside the gene matches: 7. This CDR3 has 14 residues. DNA for the CDR3: TGTGCCAGCACCACTAGCGCACCTTACAATGAGCAGTTCTTC. Translating gives CASTTSAPYNEQFF.

The chain has TRBV6-5 and TRBJ2-2; D gene unclear. The germline CDR1 and CDR2 sequences are MNHEY and SVGAGI. This CDR3 contains 16 residues. V lost 0 bases and J 2 bases, leaving 10 bases between the germline ends. The CDR3, as DNA: TGTGCCAGCAGTTACTCTGCTACATCCAACACCGGGGAGCTGTTTTTT. Protein product: CASSYSATSNTGELFF.

In this sample, this clone turned up a few times. The genes are TRBV5-1 and TRBJ1-2; D not resolved. The CDR3 loop spans 14 amino acids. Germline V gene lookup returns CDR1 SGHRS and CDR2 YFSETQ. V gave up 8 bases and J gave up 8 bases, with 22 bases separating them. CDR3 protein: CASEPGGLGAGYTF. Here the CDR3 DNA reads TGCGCCAGTGAACCAGGCGGGCTGGGAGCAGGCTACACCTTC.

This rearrangement joins TRBV5-1 to TRBJ2-1; D gene ambiguous. Trimming left V 4 bases short and J 3 bases short, with 5 bases between. The CDR3 is 12 amino acids. Germline CDR1 and CDR2: SGHRS and YFSETQ. CDR3 region: CASSEIYNEQFF. The CDR3 DNA sequence: TGCGCCAGCAGCGAAATCTACAATGAGCAGTTCTTC.

The chain employs TRBV7-2 and TRBJ2-7; 12 bases map to TRBD2. CDR1 is SGHTA and CDR2 is FQGNSA in the germline V gene. This CDR3 has 16 amino acids. The V and J ends lost 5 bases and 4 bases, in that order; junction bases with no gene match: 9. The CDR3 region is CASSLARTSGIYEQYF. The CDR3 DNA follows: TGTGCCAGCAGCCTCGCTCGGACTAGCGGGATTTACGAGCAGTACTTC. Based on the CDR3 plus reference TRBV7-2 and TRBJ2-7, the full variable domain is GAGVSQSPSNKVTEKGKDVELRCDPISGHTALYWYRQSLGQGLEFLIYFQGNSAPDKSGLPSDRFSAERTGGSVSTLTIQRTQQEDSAVYLCASSLARTSGIYEQYFGPGTRLTVT.

On this clone: Different DNA sequences within this sample yield the same CDR3. This sequence joins TRBV28 and TRBJ2-7, with D hard to call. Germline lookup yields CDR1 MDHEN and CDR2 SYDVKM. V shed 6 bases and J shed 3 bases, with 9 bases lying between them. CDR3 length equals 12 residues. In nucleotides, the CDR3 is TGTGCCAGCAGCCTTACGGTCTACGAGCAGTACTTC. Protein sequence: CASSLTVYEQYF.

In this sample, this clone turned up a few times. The sample holds other DNA sequences that translate to the same CDR3. J is TRBJ1-2 and V is TRBV2; 7 nucleotides match TRBD1. The CDR3 loop spans 14 amino acids. CDR1 is SNHLY, CDR2 FYNNEI, per germline. V lost 4 bases, J lost 0 bases, and 2 bases stayed unmatched. CDR3 DNA sequence: TGTGCCAGCAGTGGGGACAGAGCTAACTATGGCTACACCTTC. The encoded protein is CASSGDRANYGYTF. The full variable domain, its missing parts supplied by reference TRBV2 and TRBJ1-2, is EPEVTQTPSHQVTQMGQEVILRCVPISNHLYFYWYRQILGQKVEFLVSFYNNEISEKSEIFDDQFSVERPDGSNFTLKIRSTKLEDSAMYFCASSGDRANYGYTFGSGTRLTVV.

The chain joins TRBV18 to TRBJ1-1; D is perhaps TRBD1 (5 bases). CDR1 KGHSH and CDR2 LQKENI come from the germline V gene. V dropped 6 bases and J dropped 1 base, with 15 bases sitting between them. The CDR3 runs 15 residues. DNA of the CDR3: TGTGCCAGCTCTCTGGGAAGCAGGGAGAACACTGAAGCTTTCTTT. This translates into CASSLGSRENTEAFF.

This chain uses TRBV6-1 with TRBJ1-6, with 7 positions matching TRBD1. The CDR3 has 15 residues. Germline CDR1 and CDR2: MNHNS and SASEGT. V dropped 5 bases and J dropped 0; count of bases not matched to a gene: 1. The CDR3: CASSTGASYNSPLHF. The CDR3 DNA reads as TGTGCCAGCAGTACAGGGGCCTCCTATAATTCACCCCTCCACTTT.

This clone came up once. V and J are TRBV10-3 and TRBJ2-1; 7 positions match TRBD2. V lost 5 bases to trimming and J lost 3 bases; unmatched junction nucleotides: 4. The germline V gene encodes CDR1 ENHRY and CDR2 SYGVKD. This CDR3 region has 14 residues. CDR3 DNA sequence: TGTGCCATCAGTTCTAGCGGAGACTACAATGAGCAGTTCTTC. Protein: CAISSSGDYNEQFF.